Included here is one T cell receptor (beta chain) sequence, with context. Its antigen is still unknown. The V gene's germline CDR1 is MNHEY and CDR2 SMNVEV (reference sequence). V was cut by 6 bases and J by 2 bases, with 13 bases left in between. The length of the CDR3 is 14 residues. The data are from a study of T cell responses to AZD1222 COVID-19 vaccine. Assay used: immunoSEQ multiplex PCR; TCRdb lists only in-frame clones, some missing. The table has fewer than 250,000 clones, approximately 94% seen once. Study-level results: Across the whole spike, CD4 TCRs peaked at regions 160-218 and 743-854. Donors were largely white British and mainly female; clonal diversity was possibly underestimated. Seropositive status at baseline applied to only five or six AZD1222 recipients. It was only after the peak T cell response that any repertoires were sampled.

The chain joins TRBV27 to TRBJ1-2, with D maybe TRBD1 (5 bases). The sequence came from an adult in good health. The sequences come from peripheral blood, collected on day 0 of MenACWY control vaccination. The CDR3: CASRTGTGNYGYTF. The CDR3, as DNA: TGTGCCAGCAGGACGGGGACGGGAAACTATGGCTACACCTTC.